Listed here are 10 T cell receptor beta chains from one sample, sequenced in a study of cytomegalovirus exposure and HLA in healthy donors. The PCR contained 60 Vbeta and 13 Jbeta primers. TCRdb's copy holds only in-frame clones and misses some; the assay was immunoSEQ multiplex PCR. The data contain fewer than 65,000 clones, 65% to 85% of them seen just once; the ten biggest clones take up around 1.6%. The sequenced sample was PBMCs. The origin of the receptors is a young man in good health and CMV-seronegative.

The chain links TRBV2 to TRBJ1-6; a weak D match, TRBD1 (6 bases). CDR3 length equals 15 residues. The germline gives CDR1 SNHLY, CDR2 FYNNEI. Trimming took 6 bases from V and 0 from J, leaving 9 bases between them. CDR3 sequence: CASSQGSSYNSPLHF. The CDR3 DNA reads TGTGCCAGCAGCCAGGGGAGCTCCTATAATTCACCCCTCCACTTT. Drawing the rest from reference TRBV2 and TRBJ1-6, the complete variable domain is EPEVTQTPSHQVTQMGQEVILRCVPISNHLYFYWYRQILGQKVEFLVSFYNNEISEKSEIFDDQFSVERPDGSNFTLKIRSTKLEDSAMYFCASSQGSSYNSPLHFGNGTRLTVT.

The chain has TRBV28 and TRBJ1-6; 7 nucleotides match TRBD1. Germline CDR1 reads MDHEN; CDR2 reads SYDVKM. The CDR3 covers 15 residues. Trimming cost V 5 bases and J 8 bases; bases outside gene matches: 9. The CDR3 loop is CASSVSQTGDSPLHF. The CDR3 DNA sequence: TGTGCCAGCAGTGTAAGCCAAACAGGGGATTCACCCCTCCACTTT.

The chain recombines TRBV14 with TRBJ2-2, with a possible D match to TRBD1 (6 bases). Between the trimmed V and J ends, which lost 5 bases and 1 base, there was a span of 8 bases. Germline CDR1 and CDR2: SGHDN and FVKESK. This CDR3 spans 14 amino acids. The CDR3 sequence is CASSGQMNTGELFF. Here the CDR3 DNA reads TGTGCCAGCAGCGGACAGATGAACACCGGGGAGCTGTTTTTT.

The rearrangement uses TRBV28 and TRBJ1-5; 9 bases fit TRBD1. V gave up 6 bases and J gave up 6 bases; unmatched junction bases: 9. Looked up from germline, CDR1 is MDHEN and CDR2 is SYDVKM. The CDR3 loop spans 15 amino acids. In DNA form, the CDR3 reads TGTGCCAGCAGCTTCGGACAGGGGAAAGGTCAGCCCCAGCATTTT. Encoded protein: CASSFGQGKGQPQHF.

This chain connects TRBV5-4 to TRBJ1-2; possible D gene TRBD1, 6 bases. Germline CDR1 and CDR2: SGHNT and YYREEE (reference sequence). This CDR3 comprises 17 residues. The germline V and J ends were trimmed by 0 bases and 5 bases, with 20 bases remaining between them. In DNA, the CDR3 is TGTGCCAGCAGCTTGGGCGAGGGAGGGGGGAAAGCTTATGGCTACACCTTC. This codes for CASSLGEGGGKAYGYTF.

The genes are TRBV1 and TRBJ2-1; the D call of TRBD2 is as the table states it, not checked on the DNA. TRBV1 is listed as a pseudogene. The CDR3 spans 14 residues. This chain's CDR3 is CTSSHRGGSNEQFF. The CDR3 DNA sequence: TGCACCAGCAGCCATCGGGGGGGGTCGAATGAGCAGTTCTTC.

The J gene is TRBJ1-1, the V gene TRBV11-3, with 7 bases matching TRBD1. Germline CDR1 and CDR2: SGHNT and YENEEA. The CDR3 has 13 amino acids. The J segment lost 3 bases and the V segment lost 5 bases, leaving 3 bases of the junction unmatched. DNA of the CDR3: TGTGCCAGCAGCCTCACAGGGGACACTGAAGCTTTCTTT. This encodes CASSLTGDTEAFF. Full variable domain (rest looked up from reference TRBV11-3 and TRBJ1-1): EAGVVQSPRYKIIEKKQPVAFWCNPISGHNTLYWYLQNLGQGPELLIRYENEEAVDDSQLPKDRFSAERLKGVDSTLKIQPAELGDSAVYLCASSLTGDTEAFFGQGTRLTVV.

With regard to this clone: Other DNA sequences in this sample translate to the same CDR3. The chain uses TRBV21-1 and TRBJ2-7; TRBD1, the table's D call, lacks a check against the DNA. TRBV21-1 is shown as a pseudogene. The CDR3 length is 14 residues. The CDR3 sequence is CASSEGQALYEQYF. The CDR3 DNA sequence: TGTGCCAGCAGCGAAGGACAGGCGCTCTACGAGCAGTACTTC.

The genes are TRBV19 and TRBJ2-7; the match to TRBD2 covers 8 bases. Germline V gene lookup returns CDR1 LNHDA and CDR2 SQIVND (reference sequence). The CDR3 length is 17 residues. The ends lost 5 bases at V and 2 bases at J; junction bases unmatched: 14. The CDR3 DNA sequence: TGTGCCAGTAGTCCACGGGACTGGTTAGCGGGAACCTACGAGCAGTACTTC. This codes for CASSPRDWLAGTYEQYF. The full variable domain, in which reference TRBV19 and TRBJ2-7 provide the parts outside the CDR3, is DGGITQSPKYLFRKEGQNVTLSCEQNLNHDAMYWYRQDPGQGLRLIYYSQIVNDFQKGDIAEGYSVSREKKESFPLTVTSAQKNPTAFYLCASSPRDWLAGTYEQYFGPGTRLTVT.

The CDR3, as DNA: TGTGCCAGCAGCTTGGGAGGCGGGAGGGGCAAGCAGTACTTC. Translating gives CASSLGGGRGKQYF. The chain combines TRBV5-6 with TRBJ2-7, with 9 bases that match TRBD2. This CDR3 has 14 residues. CDR1 and CDR2 (germline): SGHDT, YYEEEE. Trimming took 0 bases from V and 8 from J; bases not matched to a gene: 6.